The present TCR beta chain was sequenced within a study of control samples from healthy donors and cancer patients. The repertoire was sequenced with immunoSEQ multiplex PCR; TCRdb's copy has only in-frame clones and lacks some. The table records roughly 92,000 clones, about 88% of them present only once. CDR3 length: 15 amino acids. V lost 0 bases and J lost 5, with 13 bases in between. Germline V lookup: CDR1 SGHNT, CDR2 YENEEA. V gene TRBV11-3 combines with J gene TRBJ2-5; a possible D gene is TRBD1 (6 bases). Sequencing was carried out using blood. The TCR originated in a woman aged 45-65 years in good health. CDR3 residues: CASSLDGRGWETQYF. DNA for the CDR3: TGTGCCAGCAGCTTAGACGGCAGGGGATGGGAGACCCAGTACTTC.